One and the same sample provided the 27 T cell receptor beta chains below, sequenced in a study of a mutant IDH1 vaccine in newly diagnosed glioma. Antigen specificity for these receptors is unknown. Time point given: week 5, during vaccination. Vaccination used 300 ug of mutant IDH1 20-mer peptide per dose, with topical imiquimod. Clones were sequenced by immunoSEQ multiplex PCR, and TCRdb holds only the in-frame ones, with some missing. This table holds over 30,000 clones, about three fifths found once. The material was PBMCs, obtained from a glioma patient whose treatment included an IDH1 peptide vaccine. The receptors here all came from a woman between 18 and 29 years old with glioma.

A word on this clone: The junction departs from the called germline gene at one end, perhaps through a read error. The CDR3 loop reads CASSSEGQGADHNEQFF. The CDR3 nucleotides read TGTGCTAGCAGCTCCGAAGGACAGGGGGCGGACCACAATGAGCAGTTCTTC. V gene TRBV7-7 combines with J gene TRBJ2-1, with TRBD1 matching 11 bases. Germline loops: CDR1 SSHAT, CDR2 FNYEAQ (reference sequence). This CDR3 spans 17 amino acids.

V and J are TRBV6-5 and TRBJ2-5, with TRBD1 identical over 10 bases. CDR1 is MNHEY and CDR2 is SVGAGI in the germline V gene. The junction had 9 bases not matched to a gene; V was cut back by 4 bases and J by 4 bases. The CDR3 spans 16 residues. This CDR3 is CASSFGTGDRRETQYF. For the CDR3, the DNA is TGTGCCAGCAGTTTTGGGACAGGGGATCGGCGAGAGACCCAGTACTTC.

This clone was seen a few times. V gene TRBV5-6 combines with J gene TRBJ1-5, with TRBD1 as a possible D gene (6 bases). CDR1 and CDR2 (germline): SGHDT, YYEEEE. The CDR3 length is 16 residues. Trimming took off 4 bases at V and 9 bases at J, with 23 bases between the two ends. CDR3 in amino acids: CASSLSGPTRGRPQHF. CDR3 nucleotides: TGTGCCAGCAGCCTCTCGGGGCCCACACGGGGGCGGCCCCAGCATTTT. Combining the CDR3 with reference TRBV5-6 and TRBJ1-5 gives the whole variable domain DAGVTQSPTHLIKTRGQQVTLRCSPKSGHDTVSWYQQALGQGPQFIFQYYEEEERQRGNFPDRFSGHQFPNYSSELNVNALLLGDSALYLCASSLSGPTRGRPQHFGDGTRLSIL.

This clone was counted a few times. The chain is built from TRBV6-5 and TRBJ1-5; D is ambiguous. This CDR3 is built from 11 residues. From germline, CDR1 is MNHEY and CDR2 SVGAGI. V dropped 8 bases and J dropped 11 bases, with 13 bases sitting between them. The CDR3 loop is CASRDSSTQHF. Here the CDR3 DNA reads TGTGCCAGCCGTGATTCGTCGACCCAGCATTTT.

This chain uses TRBV6-1 with TRBJ2-3; unclear D gene. The CDR3 contains 13 residues. The V and J ends lost 5 bases and 2 bases respectively, with 8 bases between them. The germline V gene has CDR1 MNHNS and CDR2 SASEGT. DNA of the CDR3: TGTGCCAGCAGTAGGACGTTCACAGATACGCAGTATTTT. This codes for CASSRTFTDTQYF.

The V call is TRBV2, the J call TRBJ1-6; possibly TRBD1 for D (5 bases). V was clipped by 8 bases and J by 6 bases, with 11 bases between them. The CDR3 consists of 13 residues. CDR1 is SNHLY, CDR2 FYNNEI, per germline. CDR3 sequence: CASSQDTNSPLHF. The CDR3 nucleotides read TGTGCCAGCTCGCAGGACACTAATTCACCCCTCCACTTT.

This rearrangement joins TRBV6-5 to TRBJ1-4; a weak D match, TRBD1 (6 bases). With 6 bases removed from V and 5 bases from J, the gap between germline ends came to 13 bases. The CDR3 length is 14 residues. The germline CDR1 and CDR2 sequences are MNHEY and SVGAGI. This CDR3 reads CASSLTGLNEKLFF. The CDR3 region has the DNA TGTGCCAGCAGCCTGACAGGATTAAATGAAAAACTGTTTTTT.

The chain is built from TRBV13 and TRBJ2-6; D is ambiguous. The V end lost 5 bases, the J end lost 1 base, and 9 bases lay between the germline ends. CDR3 length: 15 amino acids. Germline CDR1 and CDR2: PRHDT and FYEKMQ (reference sequence). The CDR3 bases are TGTGCCAGCAGCCTTTTAGTATCTGGGGCCAACGTCCTGACTTTC. Translated: CASSLLVSGANVLTF.

This clone showed up just once. This chain connects TRBV5-6 to TRBJ1-5; D uncertain. CDR1 and CDR2 (germline): SGHDT, YYEEEE. The CDR3 length is 14 residues. V was clipped by 1 base and J by 5 bases, with 10 bases between them. CDR3 bases: TGTGCCAGCAGCTTGAAGGGTCATCATCAGCCCCAGCATTTT. Amino acids: CASSLKGHHQPQHF.

CDR3 loop: CASSVVDSGSNEQFF. CDR3 coding DNA: TGTGCCAGCAGCGTAGTTGATTCAGGCAGCAATGAGCAGTTCTTC. This chain connects TRBV9 to TRBJ2-1; D gene unclear. V was clipped by 0 bases and J by 6 bases, with 13 bases between them. CDR3 size: 15 residues. Germline V gene data show CDR1 as SGDLS and CDR2 as YYNGEE.

V usage is TRBV6-1 and J usage is TRBJ1-2; tentatively, D is TRBD1 (5 bases). Trimming left V 3 bases short and J 7 bases short, with 21 bases between. This CDR3 region has 16 residues. The germline V gene has CDR1 MNHNS and CDR2 SASEGT. The CDR3 nucleotides read TGTGCCAGCAGTGAGAGGGGCGACATGCAAGCGCCTGGCTACACCTTC. This codes for CASSERGDMQAPGYTF.

This clone was counted between two and nine times. This sequence joins TRBV6-6 and TRBJ2-3; 7 positions match TRBD1. Trimming removed 0 bases from V and 3 bases from J; junction bases left unmatched: 3. Germline assignment: CDR1 MNHNY and CDR2 SVGAGI (reference sequence). The length of the CDR3 is 15 residues. The DNA of the CDR3 is TGTGCCAGCAGTTACTCAGGGGGCCCTACAGATACGCAGTATTTT. Translation: CASSYSGGPTDTQYF.

The chain has TRBV12-5 and TRBJ1-2; possible D gene TRBD1, 5 bases. With 6 bases removed from V and 3 bases from J, the gap between germline ends came to 17 bases. There are 15 residues in the CDR3. The germline CDR1 and CDR2 sequences are LGHNT and FRNRAP. In DNA, the CDR3 is TGTGCTAGTGGATCACTCAGACCAGGGTACTATGGCTACACCTTC. It translates to CASGSLRPGYYGYTF.

The gene calls are TRBV5-5 and TRBJ2-5, with 10 nucleotides matching TRBD2. Germline V gene data show CDR1 as SGHKS and CDR2 as YYEKEE (reference sequence). The CDR3 sequence is 15 residues long. The V segment lost 3 bases and the J segment 4 bases; nucleotides outside the gene matches: 6. The CDR3 loop reads CASSSRSSGGETQYF. The CDR3 region has the DNA TGTGCCAGCAGCTCCCGTTCTAGCGGGGGAGAGACCCAGTACTTC.

This sequence joins TRBV4-3 and TRBJ2-1; 11 bases match TRBD2. This CDR3 region has 19 residues. Per the germline V gene, CDR1 is LGHNA and CDR2 is YSLEER. V was clipped by 0 bases and J by 7 bases; unmatched bases: 14. The CDR3 bases are TGCGCCAGCAGCCAAGAACATGGGACTAGCGGCCCCTCGGAAAATGAGCAGTTCTTC. Its translation: CASSQEHGTSGPSENEQFF.

This chain uses TRBV28 with TRBJ1-2; maybe TRBD1 (5 bases). This CDR3 spans 12 amino acids. Trimming shortened V by 5 bases and J by 5 bases, and 9 bases separated the two germline ends. The germline CDR1 and CDR2 sequences are MDHEN and SYDVKM. CDR3 amino acids: CASSPDSYGYTF. The CDR3 nucleotides read TGTGCCAGCAGTCCCGACAGTTATGGCTACACCTTC.

This clone was recorded once. This chain connects TRBV18 to TRBJ2-7, with D maybe TRBD1 (6 bases). The CDR3 runs 15 residues. V lost 2 bases to trimming and J lost 3 bases, with 14 bases between them. Germline V gene data show CDR1 as KGHSH and CDR2 as LQKENI. CDR3 sequence (DNA): TGTGCCAGCTCACCAAACCCGGGACATATCTACGAGCAGTACTTC. Its protein product is CASSPNPGHIYEQYF.

V gene TRBV6-1 combines with J gene TRBJ1-5; TRBD1 might be the D (6 bases). Germline V lookup: CDR1 MNHNS, CDR2 SASEGT. Between the trimmed V and J ends, which lost 11 bases and 0 bases, there was a span of 14 bases. CDR3 length equals 14 residues. As DNA, the CDR3 is TGTGCCTGCGAAGGGGGATATAGCAATCAGCCCCAGCATTTT. Translating gives CACEGGYSNQPQHF.

The chain carries TRBV11-2 and TRBJ1-6, with D possibly being TRBD1 (5 bases). The CDR3 covers 13 residues. V was clipped by 6 bases and J by 10 bases, with 13 bases between them. Germline CDR1 SGHAT, CDR2 FQNNGV. The DNA of the CDR3 is TGTGCCAGCAGTCCGCAACGGGACTCACCCCTCCACTTT. This sequence encodes CASSPQRDSPLHF. The whole variable domain, filled in from reference TRBV11-2 and TRBJ1-6, reads EAGVAQSPRYKIIEKRQSVAFWCNPISGHATLYWYQQILGQGPKLLIQFQNNGVVDDSQLPKDRFSAERLKGVDSTLKIQPAKLEDSAVYLCASSPQRDSPLHFGNGTRLTVT.

The chain recombines TRBV28 with TRBJ1-1; TRBD1 is a possible D gene (6 bases). This CDR3 has 14 residues. V shed 5 bases and J shed 7 bases, with 17 bases lying between them. Germline loops: CDR1 MDHEN, CDR2 SYDVKM. The CDR3 nucleotides are TGTGCCAGCAGTCATAGGGGGAAACAGGGTGAAGCTTTCTTT. Translating gives CASSHRGKQGEAFF.

The chain employs TRBV5-1 and TRBJ1-3; possibly TRBD1 for D (5 bases). Germline assignment: CDR1 SGHRS and CDR2 YFSETQ. This CDR3 is 17 amino acids long. Trimming left V 0 bases short and J 0 bases short, with 13 bases between. CDR3 sequence (DNA): TGCGCCAGCAGCTTGGGACAGAATATCCTCTCTGGAAACACCATATATTTT. Translation gives CASSLGQNILSGNTIYF.

In its sample, this clone was seen a few times. This chain joins TRBV11-2 and TRBJ2-7, with 11 bases that match TRBD2. CDR1 SGHAT and CDR2 FQNNGV come from the germline V gene. The CDR3 is 13 amino acids. The junction had 1 base not matched to a gene; V was cut back by 6 bases and J by 3 bases. The CDR3 coding sequence is TGTGCCAGCAGAGGGACTAGCGGCTACGAGCAGTACTTC. Its translation is CASRGTSGYEQYF.

The CDR3 here is CASSHGASGRRSTDTQYF. The CDR3 region has the DNA TGTGCCAGCAGCCACGGTGCTAGCGGGAGGAGGAGCACAGATACGCAGTATTTT. This chain connects TRBV4-2 to TRBJ2-3; 11 nucleotides match TRBD2. V lost 3 bases to trimming and J lost 0 bases; unmatched junction nucleotides: 8. CDR3 length: 18 amino acids. Per germline, CDR1 LGHNA and CDR2 YNFKEQ.

This chain connects TRBV30 to TRBJ1-3; D remains ambiguous. Germline values: CDR1 GTSNPN, CDR2 SVGIG (reference sequence). The germline V and J ends were trimmed by 5 bases and 2 bases, with 10 bases remaining between them. The length of the CDR3 is 13 residues. The CDR3 region is CAWELEAGNTIYF. The CDR3 coding sequence is TGTGCCTGGGAGTTAGAGGCTGGAAACACCATATATTTT.

The CDR3 DNA reads TGTGCCAGCAGCCGGGACAATAACTATGGCTACACCTTC. It is translated as CASSRDNNYGYTF. The J gene is TRBJ1-2, the V gene TRBV9; D possibly corresponds to TRBD1 (6 bases). This CDR3 region has 13 residues. Germline V CDR1 and CDR2: SGDLS, YYNGEE. V lost 4 bases and J lost 1, with 8 bases in between.

The chain has TRBV18 and TRBJ2-7; 9 nucleotides match TRBD2. CDR1 and CDR2 (germline): KGHSH, LQKENI. V shed 0 bases and J 2 bases; nucleotides not matched to a gene: 17. This CDR3 is 20 amino acids long. The CDR3 region is CASSPPQRGRMTSGTYEQYF. The CDR3 DNA reads TGTGCCAGCTCACCACCTCAACGAGGACGGATGACTAGCGGAACCTACGAGCAGTACTTC.

J is TRBJ2-7 and V is TRBV7-2; D call uncertain. Deletions cut 7 bases from V and 2 bases from J, with 6 bases between. The germline CDR1 and CDR2 sequences are SGHTA and FQGNSA. This CDR3 comprises 11 residues. CDR3 region: CASTDAYEQYF. The CDR3 coding sequence is TGTGCCAGCACCGACGCCTACGAGCAGTACTTC.